This TCR beta chain was retrieved from a study of OX40 agonist ivuxolimab in advanced cancers. Study details: Two patients with cutaneous melanoma and one with hepatocellular carcinoma, three in total, showed partial responses. Study observations and caveats: Expansion of clones was among the lowest in partial responders at 0.1-3.0 mg/kg. The study found that CD8+ T cells averaged more expanded clones than CD4+.

Per germline, CDR1 MGHDK and CDR2 SYGVNS. The CDR3 consists of 16 residues. J was trimmed by 0 bases and V by 4 bases; bases with no gene match: 4. Some clones are missing from TCRdb's copy, which holds only in-frame ones; the method was immunoSEQ multiplex PCR. The sample contains 40,000 to 60,000 clones, roughly 85% of which appear only once. Worth noting for this clone: What it binds is unknown.

The origin of this receptor is an adult with an advanced solid tumor such as melanoma, head and neck, liver or kidney cancer. The rearrangement links TRBV25-1 to TRBJ2-1; 9 nucleotides align to TRBD1. The sequenced sample was CD4+ or CD8+ T cells sorted from blood, obtained in a trial of the OX40 agonist ivuxolimab. For the CDR3, the DNA is TGTGCCAGCAGTGTATTGACAGGGGGCTCCTACAATGAGCAGTTCTTC. Translation gives CASSVLTGGSYNEQFF.